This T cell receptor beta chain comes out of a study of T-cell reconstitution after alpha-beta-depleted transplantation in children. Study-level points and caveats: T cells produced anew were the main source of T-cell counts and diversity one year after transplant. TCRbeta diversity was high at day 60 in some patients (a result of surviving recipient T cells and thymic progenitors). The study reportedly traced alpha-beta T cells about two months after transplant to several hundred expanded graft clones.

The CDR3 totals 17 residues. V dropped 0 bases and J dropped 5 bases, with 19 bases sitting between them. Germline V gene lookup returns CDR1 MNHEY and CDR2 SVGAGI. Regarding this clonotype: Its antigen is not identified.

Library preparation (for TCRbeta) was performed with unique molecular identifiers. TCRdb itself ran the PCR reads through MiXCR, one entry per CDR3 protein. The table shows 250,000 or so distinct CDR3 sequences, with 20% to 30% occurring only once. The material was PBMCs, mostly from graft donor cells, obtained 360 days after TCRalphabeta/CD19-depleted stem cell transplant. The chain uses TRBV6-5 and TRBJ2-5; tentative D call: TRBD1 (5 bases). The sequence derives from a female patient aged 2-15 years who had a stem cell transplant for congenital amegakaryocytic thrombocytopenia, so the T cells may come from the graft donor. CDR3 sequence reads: CASSYSLGLPSGETQYF. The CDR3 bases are TGTGCCAGCAGTTACTCGTTGGGTTTGCCATCAGGGGAGACCCAGTACTTC.